This T cell receptor beta chain stems from a study of T cell responses to AZD1222 COVID-19 vaccine. Notes on the study in general: Only six or seven AZD1222 recipients tested seropositive at baseline. Females made up more of the donors, who were largely white British, and clonal diversity may have come out too low. Across the whole spike, CD4 TCRs peaked at regions 160-218 and 743-854. Repertoire sampling happened only post peak T cell response.

The CDR3 has 15 residues. Germline V gives CDR1 SGHNT, CDR2 YYREEE (reference sequence). Trimming removed 0 bases from V and 2 bases from J, with 11 bases in between. Measured with immunoSEQ multiplex PCR; TCRdb has only the in-frame clones, and not every one. The sample records 150,000 to 200,000 clones, 90% to 95% being singletons. About this clone itself: The antigen remains unidentified.

The V and J genes are TRBV5-4 and TRBJ1-2; tentatively, D is TRBD1 (5 bases). The receptor was derived from an adult who received the AZD1222 COVID-19 vaccine. The sequenced sample was peripheral blood, obtained 28 days after the second AZD1222 dose. CDR3 DNA sequence: TGTGCCAGCAGCTTGGTCGCAGGGTGGAACTATGGCTACACCTTC. Translated: CASSLVAGWNYGYTF.